This T cell receptor beta chain was sequenced for a study of blood T cells in healthy people across ages. A second PCR, run for about 7 to 11 cycles, used a sample-barcoded 5' primer plus a J-beta primer mix. TCRdb reprocessed the 5' RACE reads with MiXCR, giving one entry per CDR3 protein. The table has around 870,000 distinct CDR3 sequences, 25% to 30% seen once. This clonotype was counted at least ten times. CDR1 is MGHDK and CDR2 is SYGVNS in the germline V gene. This CDR3 region has 13 residues. The V gene lost 3 bases and the J gene lost 6 bases, with 12 bases spanning the gap. The rearrangement uses TRBV25-1 and TRBJ2-7; D might be TRBD2 (5 bases). Input material: blood. The clonotype comes from a woman of 80 years or more in good health. The CDR3 loop is CASSDGGFGEQYF. For the CDR3, the DNA is TGTGCCAGCAGTGACGGCGGGTTCGGCGAGCAGTACTTC.